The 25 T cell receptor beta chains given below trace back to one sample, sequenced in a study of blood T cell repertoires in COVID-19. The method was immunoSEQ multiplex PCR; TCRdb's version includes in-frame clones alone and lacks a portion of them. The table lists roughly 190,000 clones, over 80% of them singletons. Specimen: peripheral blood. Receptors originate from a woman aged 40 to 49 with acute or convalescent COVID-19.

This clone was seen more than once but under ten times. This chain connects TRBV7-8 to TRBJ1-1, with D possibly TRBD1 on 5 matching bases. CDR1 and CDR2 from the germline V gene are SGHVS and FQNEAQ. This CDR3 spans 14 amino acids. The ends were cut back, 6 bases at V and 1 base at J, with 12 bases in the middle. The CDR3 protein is CASRHGGGNTEAFF. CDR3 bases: TGTGCCAGCAGGCACGGGGGTGGGAACACTGAAGCTTTCTTT.

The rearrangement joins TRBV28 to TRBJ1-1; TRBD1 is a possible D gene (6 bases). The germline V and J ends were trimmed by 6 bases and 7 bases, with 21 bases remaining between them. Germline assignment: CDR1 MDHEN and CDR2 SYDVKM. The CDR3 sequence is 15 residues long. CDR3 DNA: TGTGCCAGCAGCCATATGGGGCCCTCACAGGGTGAAGCTTTCTTT. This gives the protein CASSHMGPSQGEAFF.

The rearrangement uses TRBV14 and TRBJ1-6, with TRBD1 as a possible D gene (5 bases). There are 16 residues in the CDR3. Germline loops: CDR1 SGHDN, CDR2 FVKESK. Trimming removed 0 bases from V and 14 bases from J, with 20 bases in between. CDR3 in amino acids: CASSQDYKGTGGSLHF. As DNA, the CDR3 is TGTGCCAGCAGCCAAGATTACAAAGGGACCGGGGGGTCCCTCCACTTT.

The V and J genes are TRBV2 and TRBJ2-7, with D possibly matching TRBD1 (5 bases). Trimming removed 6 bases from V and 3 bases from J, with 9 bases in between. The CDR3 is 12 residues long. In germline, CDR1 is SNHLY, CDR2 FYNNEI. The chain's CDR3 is CASSTRDYEQYF. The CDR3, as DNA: TGTGCCAGCAGCACCAGGGACTACGAGCAGTACTTC.

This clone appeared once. The CDR3 sequence is CAWSVWGVYGYTF. CDR3 DNA sequence: TGTGCCTGGAGTGTTTGGGGGGTCTATGGCTACACCTTC. V and J are TRBV30 and TRBJ1-2, with D maybe TRBD1 (5 bases). Looked up from germline, CDR1 is GTSNPN and CDR2 is SVGIG (reference sequence). CDR3 length: 13 amino acids. The V and J ends lost 0 bases and 4 bases respectively, with 9 bases between them.

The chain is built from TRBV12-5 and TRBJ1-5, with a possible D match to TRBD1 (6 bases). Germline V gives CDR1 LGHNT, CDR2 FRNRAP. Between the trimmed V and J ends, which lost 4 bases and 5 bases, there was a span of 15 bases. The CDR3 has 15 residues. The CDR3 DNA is TGTGCTAGTGGTTCAAAGATACAGGGAGATCAGCCCCAGCATTTT. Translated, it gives CASGSKIQGDQPQHF. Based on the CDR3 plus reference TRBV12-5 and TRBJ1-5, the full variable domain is DARVTQTPRHKVTEMGQEVTMRCQPILGHNTVFWYRQTMMQGLELLAYFRNRAPLDDSGMPKDRFSAEMPDATLATLKIQPSEPRDSAVYFCASGSKIQGDQPQHFGDGTRLSIL.

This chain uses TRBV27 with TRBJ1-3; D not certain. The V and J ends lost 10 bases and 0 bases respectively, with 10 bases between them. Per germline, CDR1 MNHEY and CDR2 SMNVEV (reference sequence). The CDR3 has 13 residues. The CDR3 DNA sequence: TGTGCCACCCGAGGTCCCTCTGGAAACACCATATATTTT. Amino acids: CATRGPSGNTIYF.

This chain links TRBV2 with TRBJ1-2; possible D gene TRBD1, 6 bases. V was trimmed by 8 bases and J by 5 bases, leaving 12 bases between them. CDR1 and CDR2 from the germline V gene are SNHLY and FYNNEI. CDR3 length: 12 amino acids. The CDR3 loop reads CASSGTSYGYTF. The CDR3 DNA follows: TGTGCCAGCTCCGGGACAAGTTATGGCTACACCTTC.

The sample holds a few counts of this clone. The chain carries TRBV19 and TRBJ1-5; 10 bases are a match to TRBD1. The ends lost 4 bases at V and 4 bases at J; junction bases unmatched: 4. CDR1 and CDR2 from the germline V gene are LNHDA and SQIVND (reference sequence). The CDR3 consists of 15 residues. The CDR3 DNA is TGTGCCAGTAGTAACCGACAGGGGGCGAATCAGCCCCAGCATTTT. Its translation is CASSNRQGANQPQHF.

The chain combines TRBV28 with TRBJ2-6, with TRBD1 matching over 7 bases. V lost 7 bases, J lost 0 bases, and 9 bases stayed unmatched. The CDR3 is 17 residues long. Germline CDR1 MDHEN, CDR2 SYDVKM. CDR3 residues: CASTRGGTYSGANVLTF. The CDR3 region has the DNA TGTGCCAGCACCAGAGGGGGCACTTACTCTGGGGCCAACGTCCTGACTTTC.

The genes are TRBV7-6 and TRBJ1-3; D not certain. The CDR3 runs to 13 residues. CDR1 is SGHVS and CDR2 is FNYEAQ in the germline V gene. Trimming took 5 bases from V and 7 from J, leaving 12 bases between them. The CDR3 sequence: CASSPRPVNTIYF. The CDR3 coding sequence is TGTGCCAGCAGCCCCCGTCCGGTTAACACCATATATTTT.

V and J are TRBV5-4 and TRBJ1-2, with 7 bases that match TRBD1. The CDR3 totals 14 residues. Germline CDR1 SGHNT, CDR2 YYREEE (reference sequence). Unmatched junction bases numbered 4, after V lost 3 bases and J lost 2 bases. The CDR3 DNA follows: TGTGCCAGCAGCTCAAAACAGGGGAACTATGGCTACACCTTC. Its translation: CASSSKQGNYGYTF.

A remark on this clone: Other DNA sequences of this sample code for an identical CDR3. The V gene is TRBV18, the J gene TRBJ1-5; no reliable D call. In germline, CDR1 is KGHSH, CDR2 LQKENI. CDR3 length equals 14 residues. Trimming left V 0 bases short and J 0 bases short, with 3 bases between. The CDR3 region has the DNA TGTGCCAGCTCACCACCATATAGCAATCAGCCCCAGCATTTT. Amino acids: CASSPPYSNQPQHF.

CDR3 coding DNA: TGTGCCAGCAGCGTAGCTCCACTGACAGGCGTGGTTACCCAGTACTTC. Translated, it gives CASSVAPLTGVVTQYF. The chain combines TRBV9 with TRBJ2-5; D might be TRBD1 (6 bases). V lost 0 bases to trimming and J lost 8 bases, with 20 bases between them. Germline CDR1 is SGDLS and CDR2 is YYNGEE. The CDR3 has 16 residues.

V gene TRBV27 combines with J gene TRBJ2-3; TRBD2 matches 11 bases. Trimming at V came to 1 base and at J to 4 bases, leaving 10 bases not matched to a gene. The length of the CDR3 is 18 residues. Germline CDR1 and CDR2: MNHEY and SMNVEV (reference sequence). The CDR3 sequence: CASSLYAASGRLSDTQYF. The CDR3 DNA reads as TGTGCCAGCAGTTTATACGCAGCTAGCGGGAGGTTGTCAGATACGCAGTATTTT.

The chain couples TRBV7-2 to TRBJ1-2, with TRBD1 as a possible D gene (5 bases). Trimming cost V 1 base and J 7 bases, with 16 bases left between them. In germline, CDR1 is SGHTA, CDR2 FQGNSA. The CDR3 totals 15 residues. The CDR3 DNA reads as TGTGCCAGCAGCTTAGTAAGGGTTGGAGGGACTGGCTACACCTTC. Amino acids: CASSLVRVGGTGYTF.

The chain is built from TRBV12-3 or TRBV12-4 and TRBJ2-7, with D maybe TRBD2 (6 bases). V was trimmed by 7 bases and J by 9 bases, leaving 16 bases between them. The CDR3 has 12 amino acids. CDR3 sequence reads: CASTRSGLGQYF. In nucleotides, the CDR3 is TGTGCCAGCACCAGAAGCGGGTTGGGGCAGTACTTC.

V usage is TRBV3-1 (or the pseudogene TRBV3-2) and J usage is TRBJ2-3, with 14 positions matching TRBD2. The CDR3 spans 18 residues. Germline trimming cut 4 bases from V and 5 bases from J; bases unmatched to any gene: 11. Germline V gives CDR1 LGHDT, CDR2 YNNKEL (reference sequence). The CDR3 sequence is CASSPPDSGTSGRDTQYF. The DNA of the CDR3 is TGTGCCAGCAGCCCCCCCGATAGCGGGACTAGCGGGAGAGATACGCAGTATTTT.

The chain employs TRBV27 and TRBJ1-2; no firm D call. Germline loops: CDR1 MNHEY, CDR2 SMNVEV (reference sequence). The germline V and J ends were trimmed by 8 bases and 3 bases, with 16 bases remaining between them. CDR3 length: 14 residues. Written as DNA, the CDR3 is TGTGCCAGCGCCAACCTGGGCCAGTACTATGGCTACACCTTC. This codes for CASANLGQYYGYTF.

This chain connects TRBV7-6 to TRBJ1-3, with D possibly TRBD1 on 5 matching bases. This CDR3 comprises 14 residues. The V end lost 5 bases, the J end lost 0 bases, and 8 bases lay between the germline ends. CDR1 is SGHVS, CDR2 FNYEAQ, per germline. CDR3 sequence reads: CASSMDISGNTIYF. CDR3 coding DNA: TGTGCCAGCAGCATGGACATCTCTGGAAACACCATATATTTT. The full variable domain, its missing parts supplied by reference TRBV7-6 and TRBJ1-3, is GAGVSQSPRYKVTKRGQDVALRCDPISGHVSLYWYRQALGQGPEFLTYFNYEAQQDKSGLPNDRFSAERPEGSISTLTIQRTEQRDSAMYRCASSMDISGNTIYFGEGSWLTVV.

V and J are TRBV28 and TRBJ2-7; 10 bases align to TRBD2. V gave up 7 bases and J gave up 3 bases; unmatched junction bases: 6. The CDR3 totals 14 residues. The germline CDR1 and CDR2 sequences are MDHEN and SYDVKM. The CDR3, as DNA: TGTGCCAGCACCACGGGACTAGCGTACTACGAGCAGTACTTC. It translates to CASTTGLAYYEQYF.

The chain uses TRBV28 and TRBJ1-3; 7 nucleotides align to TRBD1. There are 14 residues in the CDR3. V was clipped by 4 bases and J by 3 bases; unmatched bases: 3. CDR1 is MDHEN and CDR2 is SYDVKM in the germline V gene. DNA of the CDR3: TGTGCCAGCAGTTCCACAGGGGTTGGAAACACCATATATTTT. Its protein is CASSSTGVGNTIYF.

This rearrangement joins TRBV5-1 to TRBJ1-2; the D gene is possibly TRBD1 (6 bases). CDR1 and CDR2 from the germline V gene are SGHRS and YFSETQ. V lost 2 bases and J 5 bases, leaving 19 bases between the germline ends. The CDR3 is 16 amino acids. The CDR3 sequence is CASSFNEGQGSYGYTF. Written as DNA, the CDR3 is TGCGCCAGCAGCTTTAACGAAGGGCAGGGGAGTTATGGCTACACCTTC. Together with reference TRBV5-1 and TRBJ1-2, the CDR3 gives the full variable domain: KAGVTQTPRYLIKTRGQQVTLSCSPISGHRSVSWYQQTPGQGLQFLFEYFSETQRNKGNFPGRFSGRQFSNSRSEMNVSTLELGDSALYLCASSFNEGQGSYGYTFGSGTRLTVV.

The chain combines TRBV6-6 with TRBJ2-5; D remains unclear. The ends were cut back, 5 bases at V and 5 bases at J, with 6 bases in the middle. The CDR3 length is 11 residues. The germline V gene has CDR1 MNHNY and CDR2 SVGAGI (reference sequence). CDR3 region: CASSIEETQYF. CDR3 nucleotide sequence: TGTGCCAGCAGTATCGAGGAGACCCAGTACTTC.

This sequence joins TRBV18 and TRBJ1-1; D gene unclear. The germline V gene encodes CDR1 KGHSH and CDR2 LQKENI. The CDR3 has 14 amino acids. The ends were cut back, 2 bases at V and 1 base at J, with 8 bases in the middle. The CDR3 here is CASSPNSENTEAFF. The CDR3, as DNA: TGTGCCAGCTCACCAAACAGTGAGAACACTGAAGCTTTCTTT.